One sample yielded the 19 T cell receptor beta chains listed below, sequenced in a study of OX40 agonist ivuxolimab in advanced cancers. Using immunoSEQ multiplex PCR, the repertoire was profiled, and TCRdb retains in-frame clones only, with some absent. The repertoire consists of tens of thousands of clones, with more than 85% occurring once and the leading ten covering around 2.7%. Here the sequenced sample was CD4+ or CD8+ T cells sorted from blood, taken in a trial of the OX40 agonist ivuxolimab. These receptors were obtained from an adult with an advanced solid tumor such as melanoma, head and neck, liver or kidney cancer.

The CDR3 nucleotides read TGTGCCATCAGCCGACAGGATCCCTACGAGCAGTACTTC. This gives the protein CAISRQDPYEQYF. This chain joins TRBV10-3 and TRBJ2-7, with D possibly matching TRBD1 (6 bases). The V end lost 6 bases, the J end lost 2 bases, and 11 bases lay between the germline ends. The CDR3 covers 13 residues. Germline CDR1 is ENHRY and CDR2 is SYGVKD.

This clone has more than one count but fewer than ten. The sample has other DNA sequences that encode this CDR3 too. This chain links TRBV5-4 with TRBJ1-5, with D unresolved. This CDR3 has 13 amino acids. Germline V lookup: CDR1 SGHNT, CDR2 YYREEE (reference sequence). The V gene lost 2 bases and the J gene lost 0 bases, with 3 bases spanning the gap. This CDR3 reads CASSFDSNQPQHF. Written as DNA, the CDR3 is TGTGCCAGCAGCTTCGATAGCAATCAGCCCCAGCATTTT.

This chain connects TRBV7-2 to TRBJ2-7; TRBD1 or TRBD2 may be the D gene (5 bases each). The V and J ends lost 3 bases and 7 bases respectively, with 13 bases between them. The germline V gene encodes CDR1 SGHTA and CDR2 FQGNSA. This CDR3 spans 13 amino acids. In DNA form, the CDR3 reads TGTGCCAGCAGCTTGAGGCAGGGCGGGGAGCAGTACTTC. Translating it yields CASSLRQGGEQYF.

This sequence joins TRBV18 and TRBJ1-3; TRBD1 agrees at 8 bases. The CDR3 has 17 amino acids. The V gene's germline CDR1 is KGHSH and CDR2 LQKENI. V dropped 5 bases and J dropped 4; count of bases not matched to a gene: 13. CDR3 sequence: CASSSSMTGDLGNTIYF. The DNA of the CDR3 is TGTGCCAGCTCATCCTCGATGACAGGGGACTTAGGAAACACCATATATTTT.

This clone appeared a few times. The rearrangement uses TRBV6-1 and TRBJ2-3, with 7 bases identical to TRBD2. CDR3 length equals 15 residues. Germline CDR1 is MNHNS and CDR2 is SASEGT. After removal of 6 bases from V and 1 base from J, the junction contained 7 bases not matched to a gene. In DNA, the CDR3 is TGTGCCAGCAGAGTTAGCGGGTGGGGCACAGATACGCAGTATTTT. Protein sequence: CASRVSGWGTDTQYF.

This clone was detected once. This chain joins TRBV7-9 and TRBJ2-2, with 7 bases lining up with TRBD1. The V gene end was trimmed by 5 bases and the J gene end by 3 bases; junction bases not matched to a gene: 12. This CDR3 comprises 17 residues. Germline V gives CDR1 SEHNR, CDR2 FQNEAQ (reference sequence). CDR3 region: CASSPPLGGQHTGELFF. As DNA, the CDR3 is TGTGCCAGCAGCCCCCCCCTAGGGGGACAGCACACCGGGGAGCTGTTTTTT.

CDR3 loop: CASSPTPSYGYTF. The CDR3 DNA sequence: TGTGCCAGTAGCCCGACCCCCTCCTATGGCTACACCTTC. This sequence joins TRBV19 and TRBJ1-2, with D unresolved. This CDR3 is built from 13 residues. Per the germline V gene, CDR1 is LNHDA and CDR2 is SQIVND (reference sequence). V shed 6 bases and J shed 4 bases, with 12 bases lying between them.

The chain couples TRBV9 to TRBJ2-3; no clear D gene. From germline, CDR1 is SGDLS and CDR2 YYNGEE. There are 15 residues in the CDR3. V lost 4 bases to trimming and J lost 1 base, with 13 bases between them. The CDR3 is CASSPYRAGTDTQYF. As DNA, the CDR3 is TGTGCCAGCAGCCCTTATAGGGCGGGCACAGATACGCAGTATTTT.

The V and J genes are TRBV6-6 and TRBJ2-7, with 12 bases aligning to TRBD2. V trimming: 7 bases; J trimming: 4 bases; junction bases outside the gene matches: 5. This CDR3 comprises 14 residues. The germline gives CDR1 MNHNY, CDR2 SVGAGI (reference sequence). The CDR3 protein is CASTQTSGSYEQYF. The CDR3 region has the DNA TGTGCCAGCACCCAGACTAGCGGGAGTTACGAGCAGTACTTC.

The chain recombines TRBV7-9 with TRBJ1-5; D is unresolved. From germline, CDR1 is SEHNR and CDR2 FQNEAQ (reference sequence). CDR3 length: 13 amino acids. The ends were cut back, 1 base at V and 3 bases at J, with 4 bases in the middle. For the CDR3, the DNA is TGTGCCAGCAGCTTAGAGGCCAATCAGCCCCAGCATTTT. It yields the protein CASSLEANQPQHF. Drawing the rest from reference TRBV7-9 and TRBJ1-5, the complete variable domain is DTGVSQNPRHKITKRGQNVTFRCDPISEHNRLYWYRQTLGQGPEFLTYFQNEAQLEKSRLLSDRFSAERPKGSFSTLEIQRTEQGDSAMYLCASSLEANQPQHFGDGTRLSIL.

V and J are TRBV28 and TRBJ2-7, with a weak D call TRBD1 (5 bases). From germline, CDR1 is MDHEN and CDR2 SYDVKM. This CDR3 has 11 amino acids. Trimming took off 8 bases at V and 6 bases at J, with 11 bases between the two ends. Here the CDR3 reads CASQGVFEQYF. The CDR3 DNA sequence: TGTGCCAGCCAAGGGGTTTTCGAGCAGTACTTC.

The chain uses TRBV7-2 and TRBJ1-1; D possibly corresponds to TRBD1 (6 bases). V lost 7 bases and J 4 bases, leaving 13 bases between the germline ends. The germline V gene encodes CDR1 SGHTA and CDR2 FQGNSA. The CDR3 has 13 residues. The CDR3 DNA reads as TGTGCCAGCAACGAGGGGGTGGGCACTGAAGCTTTCTTT. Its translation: CASNEGVGTEAFF.

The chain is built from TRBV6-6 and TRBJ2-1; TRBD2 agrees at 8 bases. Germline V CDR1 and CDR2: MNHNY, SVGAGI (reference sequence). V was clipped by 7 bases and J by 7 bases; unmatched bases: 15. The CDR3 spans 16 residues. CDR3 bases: TGTGCCAGCAAAGGCCTTGGTTCTCGCGGGAGGAATGAGCAGTTCTTC. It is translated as CASKGLGSRGRNEQFF.

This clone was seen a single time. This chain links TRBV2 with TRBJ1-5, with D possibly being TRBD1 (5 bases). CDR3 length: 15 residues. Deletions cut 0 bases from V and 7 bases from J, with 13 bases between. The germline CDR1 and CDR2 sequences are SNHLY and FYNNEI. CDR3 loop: CASSEALSGNQPQHF. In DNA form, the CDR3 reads TGTGCCAGCAGTGAAGCGCTCTCAGGGAACCAGCCCCAGCATTTT.

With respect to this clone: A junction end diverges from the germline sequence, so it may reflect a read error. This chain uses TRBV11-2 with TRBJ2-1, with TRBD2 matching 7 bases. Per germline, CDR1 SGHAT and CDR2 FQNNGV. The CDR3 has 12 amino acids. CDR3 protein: CASSLLSGKGLF. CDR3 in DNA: TGTGCCAGCAGCTTACTGAGCGGGAAAGGTCTCTTC. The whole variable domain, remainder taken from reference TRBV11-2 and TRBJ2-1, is EAGVAQSPRYKIIEKRQSVAFWCNPISGHATLYWYQQILGQGPKLLIQFQNNGVVDDSQLPKDRFSAERLKGVDSTLKIQPAKLEDSAVYLCASSLLSGKGLFGPGTRLTVL.

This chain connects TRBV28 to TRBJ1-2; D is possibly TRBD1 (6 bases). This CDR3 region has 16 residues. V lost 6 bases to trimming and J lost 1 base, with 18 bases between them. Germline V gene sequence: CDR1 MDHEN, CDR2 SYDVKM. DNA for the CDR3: TGTGCCAGCAGCCTACCAGGGCAGGGGATTAACTATGGCTACACCTTC. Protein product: CASSLPGQGINYGYTF.

CDR3 nucleotide sequence: TGTGCCACCGGGGACAGGGTTAGTGAAAAACTGTTTTTT. Translated: CATGDRVSEKLFF. The chain couples TRBV28 to TRBJ1-4, with TRBD1 identical over 9 bases. CDR1 is MDHEN, CDR2 SYDVKM, per germline. J gave up 7 bases and V 10 bases, and 7 bases lay outside the gene matches. This CDR3 region has 13 residues.

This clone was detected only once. The CDR3 DNA reads TGTGCCACCACCGGGGGCGCGAGCGAGCAGTACTTC. Translating gives CATTGGASEQYF. The V call is TRBV21-1, the J call TRBJ2-7. TRBV21-1 has pseudogene status. The length of the CDR3 is 12 residues.

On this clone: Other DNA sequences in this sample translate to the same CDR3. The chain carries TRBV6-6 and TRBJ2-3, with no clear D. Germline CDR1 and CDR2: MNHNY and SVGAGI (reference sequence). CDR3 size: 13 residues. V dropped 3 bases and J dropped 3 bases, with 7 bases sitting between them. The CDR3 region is CASSYLGTDTQYF. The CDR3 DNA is TGTGCCAGCAGTTATTTGGGGACAGATACGCAGTATTTT.